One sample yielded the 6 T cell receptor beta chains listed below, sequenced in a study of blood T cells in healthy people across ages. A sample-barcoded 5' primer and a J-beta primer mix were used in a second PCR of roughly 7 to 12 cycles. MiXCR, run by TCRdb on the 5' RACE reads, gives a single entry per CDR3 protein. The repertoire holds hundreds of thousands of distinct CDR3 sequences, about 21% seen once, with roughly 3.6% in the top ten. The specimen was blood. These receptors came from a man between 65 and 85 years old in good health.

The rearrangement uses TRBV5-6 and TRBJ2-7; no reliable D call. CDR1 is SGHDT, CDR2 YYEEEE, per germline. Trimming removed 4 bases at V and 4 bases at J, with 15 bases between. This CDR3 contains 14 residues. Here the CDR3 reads CASSIRSLGYEQYF. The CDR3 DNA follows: TGTGCCAGCAGCATTCGATCCCTAGGTTACGAGCAGTACTTC.

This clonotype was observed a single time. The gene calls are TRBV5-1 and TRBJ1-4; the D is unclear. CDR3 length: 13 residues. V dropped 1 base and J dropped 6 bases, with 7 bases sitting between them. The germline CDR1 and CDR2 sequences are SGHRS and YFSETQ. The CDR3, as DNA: TGCGCCAGCAGCTTGCGCGAGGATGAAAAACTGTTTTTT. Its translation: CASSLREDEKLFF.

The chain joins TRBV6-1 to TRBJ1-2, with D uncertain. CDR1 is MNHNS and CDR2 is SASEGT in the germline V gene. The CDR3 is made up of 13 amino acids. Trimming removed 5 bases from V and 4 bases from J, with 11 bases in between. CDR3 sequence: CASSTGIIYGYTF. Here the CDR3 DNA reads TGTGCCAGCAGTACCGGGATCATCTATGGCTACACCTTC.

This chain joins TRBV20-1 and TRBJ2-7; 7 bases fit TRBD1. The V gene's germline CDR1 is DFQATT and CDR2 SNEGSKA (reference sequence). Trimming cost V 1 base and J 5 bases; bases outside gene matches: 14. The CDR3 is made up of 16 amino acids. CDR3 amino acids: CSARGRQDRAPHEQYF. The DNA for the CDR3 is TGCAGTGCTAGAGGACGCCAAGACAGGGCCCCCCACGAGCAGTACTTC.

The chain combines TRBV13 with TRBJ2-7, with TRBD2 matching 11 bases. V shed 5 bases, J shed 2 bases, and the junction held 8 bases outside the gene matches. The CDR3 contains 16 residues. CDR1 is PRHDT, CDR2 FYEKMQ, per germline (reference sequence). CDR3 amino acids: CASSPSGLAGTYEQYF. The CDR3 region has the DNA TGTGCCAGCAGCCCCTCCGGACTAGCGGGCACCTACGAGCAGTACTTC.

This CDR3 reads CASSLELVNYEQYF. Here the CDR3 DNA reads TGTGCCAGCAGCTTAGAATTGGTGAACTACGAGCAGTACTTC. The chain couples TRBV11-2 to TRBJ2-7; unclear D gene. Germline loops: CDR1 SGHAT, CDR2 FQNNGV. With 0 bases removed from V and 3 bases from J, the gap between germline ends came to 9 bases. This CDR3 has 14 amino acids.